Listed below are T cell receptor beta chains from one sample, sequenced in a study of T cell responses to AZD1222 COVID-19 vaccine. Clones were sequenced by immunoSEQ multiplex PCR, and TCRdb holds only the in-frame ones, with some missing. Of over 20,000 clones listed, 80% to 90% are singletons. This sample comprised peripheral blood, obtained 28 days after the second AZD1222 dose. These receptors all come from an adult who received the AZD1222 COVID-19 vaccine. Each CDR3 is given with its conserved first and last residue. A D gene is named only where the DNA matches it firmly. Clone size is stated in some rows and not others, as once, few, many or a class when expanded.

once,.,TRBJ2-1,TRBV7-9,TGTGCCAGCAGCATCACAGGGATCTTCTACAATGAGCAGTTCTTC,CASSITGIFYNEQFF
.,.,TRBJ2-7,TRBV7-9,TGTGCCAGCAGCTTAGAAGGGATCGAGCAGTACTTC,CASSLEGIEQYF
.,.,TRBJ2-2,TRBV7-6,TGTGCCAGCAGCTCCGGACGAGACACCGGGGAGCTGTTTTTT,CASSSGRDTGELFF
.,TRBD1,TRBJ1-6,TRBV19,TGTGCCAGTAGTTCGGGACAGCTGGGGAATTCACCCCTCCACTTT,CASSSGQLGNSPLHF
.,TRBD2,TRBJ2-7,TRBV10-2,TGCGCCAGCAGTGATCCGGGACTAGTCGCCCACGAGCAGTACTTC,CASSDPGLVAHEQYF
few,TRBD1,TRBJ1-6,TRBV27,TGTGCCAGCAGTTTAGGGGGACAGGGATCACCCCTCCACTTT,CASSLGGQGSPLHF
once,.,TRBJ2-7,TRBV21-1,TGTGCCAGCAGCAAAGGGGGGCGCGAGCAGTACTTC,CASSKGGREQYF
once,TRBD1,TRBJ2-7,TRBV9,TGTGCCAGCAGCGTAGCCCCACACCACGACAGGGGGGACTACGAGCAGTACTTC,CASSVAPHHDRGDYEQYF
.,TRBD1,TRBJ1-4,TRBV10-3,TGTGCCATCAGTGACCAGGGGGGACGCGAAAAACTGTTTTTT,CAISDQGGREKLFF
.,.,TRBJ2-3,TRBV5-1,TGCGCCAGCAGCTTGGATAGCTCTAGCACAGATACGCAGTATTTT,CASSLDSSSTDTQYF
.,TRBD2,TRBJ2-2,TRBV5-1,TGCGCCAGCAGCTTGTCGGGGAGGGGCACCGGGGAGCTGTTTTTT,CASSLSGRGTGELFF
.,.,TRBJ2-2,TRBV7-2,TGTGCCAGCAGCTTAGCAGGGGGGGCCGGGGAGCTGTTTTTT,CASSLAGGAGELFF
.,TRBD1,TRBJ2-3,TRBV6-1,TGTGCCAGCAGTGACCTCCCGGACAGGGGGCCCACAGATACGCAGTATTTT,CASSDLPDRGPTDTQYF
.,TRBD1,TRBJ1-4,TRBV11-2,TGTGCCAGCAGCTCATACTCGCCCGGGACAGGTGGTGAAAAACTGTTTTTT,CASSSYSPGTGGEKLFF
.,.,TRBJ2-1,TRBV19,TGTGCCAGTAGTATAGGCGGGGTTGAGCAGTTCTTC,CASSIGGVEQFF
.,.,TRBJ2-2,TRBV7-2,TGTGCCAGCAGCTTGCTACCCGGAACCACCGGGGAGCTGTTTTTT,CASSLLPGTTGELFF
.,.,TRBJ2-2,TRBV27,TGTGCCAGCAGCCCATACCTAGGCGGGGAGCTGTTTTTT,CASSPYLGGELFF
few,TRBD2,TRBJ2-1,TRBV15,TGTGCCACCAGCAGGGGGGGGACTAGCGGTTGGAATGAGCAGTTCTTC,CATSRGGTSGWNEQFF
.,.,TRBJ2-7,TRBV6-5,TGTGCCAGCAGTCCCCACAGCGCCTACGAGCAGTACTTC,CASSPHSAYEQYF
.,.,TRBJ2-5,TRBV12-5,TGTGCTAGTGGTTTGGACGGGACTCAAGAGACCCAGTACTTC,CASGLDGTQETQYF
few,.,TRBJ1-2,TRBV14,TGTGCCAGCAGGGGAGCTAACTATGGCTACACCTTC,CASRGANYGYTF
.,.,TRBJ1-4,TRBV19,TGTGCCAGTCGAGGAGGGGTGTTCGATGAAAAACTGTTTTTT,CASRGGVFDEKLFF
.,.,TRBJ1-1,TRBV11-2,TGTGCCAGCAGACTAGGCGTAGCCCCTACTGAAGCTTTCTTT,CASRLGVAPTEAFF
.,.,TRBJ2-3,TRBV5-8,TGTGCCAGCAGCTTTTATACAGATACGCAGTATTTT,CASSFYTDTQYF
once,.,TRBJ1-4,TRBV11-2,TGTGCCAGCAGCTTAGTGGTGGGGAATGAAAAACTGTTTTTT,CASSLVVGNEKLFF
.,TRBD1,TRBJ2-5,TRBV18,TGTGCCAGCTCGTCCGGGACAGCTGAGACCCAGTACTTC,CASSSGTAETQYF
.,TRBD1,TRBJ1-3,TRBV18,TGTGCCAGCTCACCACCGGGGACAGGGAGCTCTGGAAACACCATATATTTT,CASSPPGTGSSGNTIYF
.,.,TRBJ1-2,TRBV20-1,TGCAGTGCCTCGGACATCTATGGCTACACCTTC,CSASDIYGYTF
.,TRBD2,TRBJ2-3,TRBV5-1,TGCGCCAGCAGCCCTAGCGGGGGGACTAGCACAGATACGCAGTATTTT,CASSPSGGTSTDTQYF
.,TRBD1,TRBJ1-2,TRBV29-1,TGCAGCGTTAGGACAGGCATTACGGTGCACTATGGCTACACCTTC,CSVRTGITVHYGYTF
.,.,TRBJ1-5,TRBV21-1,TGTGCCAGCAGCCGAAAAGGGAGACGAGGAAATCAGCCCCAGCATTTT,CASSRKGRRGNQPQHF
.,.,TRBJ2-5,TRBV7-3,TGTGCCAGCAGCTTAACGTTTGGGGAGACCCAGTACTTC,CASSLTFGETQYF
.,TRBD2,TRBJ2-7,TRBV5-4,TGTGCCAGCAGCTTGGGGACCGGGACTAGCGGTAACTACGAGCAGTACTTC,CASSLGTGTSGNYEQYF
.,.,TRBJ1-2,TRBV10-3,TGTGCCATCAGTGAGACAGGGAGAGGAGGCTACACCTTC,CAISETGRGGYTF
.,.,TRBJ1-2,TRBV5-6,TGTGCCAGCAGCTTGGAGCCCTATGGCTACACCTTC,CASSLEPYGYTF
.,.,TRBJ2-1,TRBV7-8,TGTGCCAGCAGCCACGAATACAATGAGCAGTTCTTC,CASSHEYNEQFF
.,.,TRBJ1-2,TRBV5-1,TGCGCCAGCAGCTTGGGGGGTACTGAGGCTGGCTACACCTTC,CASSLGGTEAGYTF
.,TRBD1,TRBJ2-1,TRBV4-3,TGCGCCAGCAGCCAAGCCCAGGGGGTGTCGAGCTCCTACAATGAGCAGTTCTTC,CASSQAQGVSSSYNEQFF
.,TRBD1,TRBJ1-6,TRBV19,TGTGCCAGTAGTTCCCGACAGGGTCAGAATTCACCCCTCCACTTT,CASSSRQGQNSPLHF
.,TRBD1,TRBJ1-2,TRBV10-3,TGTGCCATCAGTGAGTTGCTCAGGACAGGGGATGCTGGCTACACCTTC,CAISELLRTGDAGYTF
.,.,TRBJ1-1,TRBV6-5,TGTGCCAGCAGTTACATGTTCGGTGAAGCTTTCTTT,CASSYMFGEAFF
.,.,TRBJ1-2,TRBV18,TGTGCCAGCTCACCAGGAGCAGGCTATGGCTACACCTTC,CASSPGAGYGYTF
.,.,TRBJ2-7,TRBV4-3,TGCGCCAGCAGCCAAGAAGCAGAAAGCAATAGCTACGAGCAGTACTTC,CASSQEAESNSYEQYF
.,TRBD1,TRBJ1-2,TRBV6-5,TGTGCCAGCAGACCACTCACAACAGGGGTCTATGGCTACACCTTC,CASRPLTTGVYGYTF
.,TRBD2,TRBJ2-7,TRBV28,TGTGCCAGCAGGAGGACTAGCGGGGTAACCTACGAGCAGTACTTC,CASRRTSGVTYEQYF
.,.,TRBJ2-1,TRBV19,TGTGCCAGTAGTACGGGGGCAGGGAAAAATGAGCAGTTCTTC,CASSTGAGKNEQFF
few,.,TRBJ2-3,TRBV9,TGTGCCAGCAGCGTAGGGGGGGCTTTATCAGATACGCAGTATTTT,CASSVGGALSDTQYF
.,.,TRBJ2-7,TRBV2,TGTGCCACACAATCGGGGGGCCTCTCCTACGAGCAGTACTTC,CATQSGGLSYEQYF
once,.,TRBJ1-1,TRBV6-2/TRBV6-3,TGTGCCAGCAGTGACCCATTGACAAGTGCTTTCTTT,CASSDPLTSAFF
.,.,TRBJ2-7,TRBV7-9,TGTGCCAGCAGCGAGTACAGCTCCTACGAGCAGTACTTC,CASSEYSSYEQYF
few,.,TRBJ2-1,TRBV5-1,TGCGCCAGCAGCTTCACGGGCGATGAGCAGTTCTTC,CASSFTGDEQFF
few,.,TRBJ1-5,TRBV6-5,TGTGCCAGCATGTTGGGCGGCAATCAGCCCCAGCATTTT,CASMLGGNQPQHF
.,.,TRBJ1-6,TRBV4-3,TGCGCCAGCAGCCAAGGACAGTCGAATTCACCCCTCCACTTT,CASSQGQSNSPLHF
.,.,TRBJ1-1,TRBV3-1/TRBV3-2,TGTGCCAGCAGTCACTCCCGGTCGGGAACTGAAGCTTTCTTT,CASSHSRSGTEAFF
.,TRBD1,TRBJ2-5,TRBV19,TGTGCCAGTAACGAACAGGGGGCTCCGGAGACCCAGTACTTC,CASNEQGAPETQYF